These T cell receptor beta chains were read from a single sample in a study of T-cell reconstitution after alpha-beta-depleted transplantation in children. TCRdb re-called the PCR reads with MiXCR, one entry per CDR3 protein. Of around 600,000 distinct CDR3 sequences in the sample, about 10% were seen once. The material was PBMCs from the stem cell graft donor, obtained from the stem cell graft. These receptors were obtained from a human donor who donated a stem cell graft to a child with acute myeloid leukemia. CDR3s include the opening cysteine and the closing phenylalanine or tryptophan. D genes are given only for firm matches. Clone size is not always given. Where it is, it says once, few, many or a class for expanded clones.

CASRAGTSGRTEQYF,TGTGCCAGCAGAGCCGGGACTAGCGGGAGAACCGAGCAGTACTTC,once,TRBV5-6,TRBJ2-7,TRBD2
CASSFLVTQETQYF,TGTGCCAGCAGCTTTTTAGTAACCCAAGAGACCCAGTACTTC,NA,TRBV5-5,TRBJ2-5,NA
CSARDLGSSYNEQFF,TGCAGTGCTAGAGATCTGGGGAGCTCCTACAATGAGCAGTTCTTC,few,TRBV20-1,TRBJ2-1,NA
CASSLLGIETQYF,TGTGCCAGCAGCTTATTGGGGATAGAGACCCAGTACTTC,NA,TRBV7-3,TRBJ2-5,NA
CSASPTGTGGEQYF,TGCAGTGCTAGCCCCACCGGGACAGGGGGCGAGCAGTACTTC,few,TRBV20-1,TRBJ2-7,TRBD1
CAWSVQVRADRQPQHF,TGTGCCTGGAGTGTACAGGTTAGGGCAGACCGTCAGCCCCAGCATTTT,NA,TRBV30,TRBJ1-5,NA
CSAREGLRRAVQYF,TGCAGTGCTAGAGAAGGTTTGAGGCGGGCCGTCCAGTACTTC,many,TRBV20-1,TRBJ2-7,NA
CASSSSPRGATEAFF,TGCGCCAGCAGCTCGTCGCCAAGGGGTGCCACTGAAGCTTTCTTT,NA,TRBV5-1,TRBJ1-1,NA
CASSLGQGASYNSPLHF,TGTGCCAGCAGCCTGGGACAGGGGGCATCCTATAATTCACCCCTCCACTTT,NA,TRBV7-8,TRBJ1-6,TRBD1
CASSLGDLASTDTQYF,TGTGCCAGCAGCTTAGGAGACCTCGCTAGCACAGATACGCAGTATTTT,many,TRBV28,TRBJ2-3,NA
CASSQGLAGVYGQTQYF,TGTGCCAGCAGCCAAGGACTAGCGGGAGTCTACGGGCAGACCCAGTACTTC,NA,TRBV7-2,TRBJ2-5,TRBD2
CASSSLAGVGEQYF,TGCGCCAGCAGCTCCCTGGCGGGAGTGGGCGAGCAGTACTTC,many,TRBV5-1,TRBJ2-7,TRBD2
CASSLERSGQPQHF,TGTGCCAGCAGCTTAGAAAGGAGCGGACAGCCCCAGCATTTT,few,TRBV7-2,TRBJ1-5,NA
CASSVPGRLAGYNEQFF,TGTGCCAGCAGTGTCCCGGGTCGACTAGCGGGGTACAATGAGCAGTTCTTC,many,TRBV27,TRBJ2-1,TRBD2